Shown below are 27 T cell receptor beta chains from a single sample sequenced in a study of OX40 agonist ivuxolimab in advanced cancers. Clones were read by immunoSEQ multiplex PCR, and TCRdb kept only the in-frame ones, dropping some. The sample has 7,500 to 8,500 clones, roughly 87% seen once; the top ten hold 25% to 30%. The sequencing used CD4+ or CD8+ T cells sorted from blood, collected in a trial of the OX40 agonist ivuxolimab. These receptors were obtained from an adult with an advanced solid tumor such as melanoma, head and neck, liver or kidney cancer.

This chain connects TRBV5-6 to TRBJ1-5; D remains ambiguous. V gave up 4 bases and J gave up 6 bases, with 17 bases separating them. Germline loops: CDR1 SGHDT, CDR2 YYEEEE. This CDR3 is built from 15 residues. The CDR3: CASSERGFSGQPQHF. CDR3 DNA: TGTGCCAGCAGCGAGCGAGGGTTTTCGGGTCAGCCCCAGCATTTT.

This rearrangement joins TRBV7-9 to TRBJ2-3; TRBD2 might be the D (5 bases). Trimming removed 5 bases from V and 7 bases from J, with 16 bases in between. The CDR3 is made up of 14 amino acids. Germline V gives CDR1 SEHNR, CDR2 FQNEAQ (reference sequence). CDR3 residues: CASSPTLRGNTQYF. In DNA, the CDR3 is TGTGCCAGCAGCCCTACCCTCCGGGGAAATACGCAGTATTTT. Looking up the rest from reference TRBV7-9 and TRBJ2-3 gives the full variable domain: DTGVSQNPRHKITKRGQNVTFRCDPISEHNRLYWYRQTLGQGPEFLTYFQNEAQLEKSRLLSDRFSAERPKGSFSTLEIQRTEQGDSAMYLCASSPTLRGNTQYFGPGTRLTVL.

The rearrangement uses TRBV5-4 and TRBJ2-3; 9 bases are a match to TRBD2. The J segment lost 7 bases and the V segment lost 0 bases, leaving 9 bases of the junction unmatched. There are 16 residues in the CDR3. The germline V gene has CDR1 SGHNT and CDR2 YYREEE (reference sequence). The CDR3 DNA follows: TGTGCCAGCAGCTTGGTTCGCGGGAGGGCCCCAAATACGCAGTATTTT. Protein sequence: CASSLVRGRAPNTQYF.

This clone occurred once. The chain combines TRBV2 with TRBJ1-2, with 8 nucleotides matching TRBD1. From germline, CDR1 is SNHLY and CDR2 FYNNEI. The CDR3 totals 13 residues. The J segment lost 8 bases and the V segment lost 4 bases, leaving 6 bases of the junction unmatched. CDR3 sequence reads: CASSGQGAWGYTF. The CDR3 bases are TGTGCCAGCAGTGGGCAGGGGGCTTGGGGCTACACCTTC. The full variable domain, with the rest looked up from reference TRBV2 and TRBJ1-2, is EPEVTQTPSHQVTQMGQEVILRCVPISNHLYFYWYRQILGQKVEFLVSFYNNEISEKSEIFDDQFSVERPDGSNFTLKIRSTKLEDSAMYFCASSGQGAWGYTFGSGTRLTVV.

This clone was found a few times. This chain uses TRBV30 with TRBJ1-1, with D perhaps matching TRBD1 (6 bases). V was clipped by 4 bases and J by 5 bases, with 20 bases between them. Germline loops: CDR1 GTSNPN, CDR2 SVGIG (reference sequence). The CDR3 extends over 15 amino acids. CDR3 sequence reads: CAWIYPLRGLTEAFF. The CDR3 DNA is TGTGCCTGGATCTACCCCCTCAGGGGATTAACTGAAGCTTTCTTT.

This chain joins TRBV5-6 and TRBJ2-7, with TRBD1 matching over 11 bases. CDR3 size: 14 residues. J gave up 4 bases and V 4 bases, and 4 bases lay outside the gene matches. Germline V gives CDR1 SGHDT, CDR2 YYEEEE. The chain's CDR3 is CASSPGQGGYEQYF. The CDR3 nucleotides read TGTGCCAGCAGCCCGGGACAGGGGGGTTACGAGCAGTACTTC.

This clone was seen a few times. The chain combines TRBV28 with TRBJ1-5; maybe TRBD1 (5 bases). V shed 3 bases and J shed 5 bases, with 20 bases lying between them. Germline values: CDR1 MDHEN, CDR2 SYDVKM. CDR3 length equals 17 residues. This CDR3 reads CASSFPQGQGIYQPQHF. The CDR3 DNA sequence: TGTGCCAGCAGTTTCCCCCAGGGCCAGGGTATATATCAGCCCCAGCATTTT.

V gene TRBV25-1 combines with J gene TRBJ2-4, with 8 bases identical to TRBD1. This CDR3 has 11 residues. CDR1 and CDR2 (germline): MGHDK, SYGVNS. V dropped 6 bases and J dropped 9; count of bases not matched to a gene: 1. The DNA for the CDR3 is TGTGCCAGCAGGACAGGGGTCATTCAGTACTTC. Its translation: CASRTGVIQYF.

The rearrangement uses TRBV9 and TRBJ2-2; 7 nucleotides align to TRBD2. There are 17 residues in the CDR3. Germline values: CDR1 SGDLS, CDR2 YYNGEE. With 3 bases clipped from V and 2 bases from J, the junction kept 10 bases outside the gene matches. This CDR3 is CASSASTSSQNTGELFF. CDR3 DNA sequence: TGTGCCAGCAGCGCTTCGACTAGCAGCCAAAACACCGGGGAGCTGTTTTTT.

The rearrangement uses TRBV7-6 and TRBJ1-1; D uncertain. CDR1 is SGHVS and CDR2 is FNYEAQ in the germline V gene. V gave up 5 bases and J gave up 1 base, with 8 bases separating them. The CDR3 loop spans 13 amino acids. The DNA for the CDR3 is TGTGCCAGCAGCCGCAGAGCGAACACTGAAGCTTTCTTT. Its translation: CASSRRANTEAFF.

This rearrangement joins TRBV7-9 to TRBJ2-1; the D is unclear. This CDR3 is built from 14 residues. Germline V gene data show CDR1 as SEHNR and CDR2 as FQNEAQ (reference sequence). The V end lost 5 bases, the J end lost 0 bases, and 8 bases lay between the germline ends. The CDR3 DNA sequence: TGTGCCAGCAGCGGGATAACCTCCTACAATGAGCAGTTCTTC. Its protein is CASSGITSYNEQFF.

The rearrangement joins TRBV2 to TRBJ2-5, with TRBD1 matching over 8 bases. Per germline, CDR1 SNHLY and CDR2 FYNNEI. There are 15 residues in the CDR3. J was trimmed by 4 bases and V by 0 bases; bases with no gene match: 4. CDR3 coding DNA: TGTGCCAGCAGTGAAGCCAGGGGGCTGGCAGAGACCCAGTACTTC. Translating gives CASSEARGLAETQYF.

The CDR3 sequence is CASSPGTSGSFENTGELFF. The CDR3 DNA sequence: TGTGCCAGCAGCCCAGGGACTAGCGGGAGTTTCGAGAACACCGGGGAGCTGTTTTTT. This chain uses TRBV11-2 with TRBJ2-2, with 14 bases matching TRBD2. The junction had 9 bases not matched to a gene; V was cut back by 5 bases and J by 1 base. Germline CDR1 reads SGHAT; CDR2 reads FQNNGV. The CDR3 runs to 19 residues.

The gene calls are TRBV5-4 and TRBJ2-3; D not certain. The germline CDR1 and CDR2 sequences are SGHNT and YYREEE (reference sequence). The CDR3 is 14 amino acids. V lost 6 bases, J lost 4 bases, and 15 bases lay in between. The CDR3: CASTEKASSDTQYF. The CDR3 coding sequence is TGTGCCAGCACCGAGAAGGCCAGTTCAGATACGCAGTATTTT.

The chain joins TRBV10-3 to TRBJ2-7; D tentatively fits TRBD1 or TRBD2 (5 bases each). The CDR3 length is 16 residues. CDR1 is ENHRY, CDR2 SYGVKD, per germline. The V and J ends lost 5 bases and 0 bases respectively, with 17 bases between them. CDR3 protein: CAISFDLSGSSYEQYF. DNA for the CDR3: TGTGCCATCAGTTTCGACCTATCAGGGAGCTCCTACGAGCAGTACTTC.

V gene TRBV9 combines with J gene TRBJ2-3; D gene unclear. The CDR3 has 14 residues. The V end was cut by 3 bases, the J end by 4 bases, with 12 bases between. Germline values: CDR1 SGDLS, CDR2 YYNGEE. CDR3 DNA sequence: TGTGCCAGCAGCGAGGGTCCAGAGGCAGATACGCAGTATTTT. It yields the protein CASSEGPEADTQYF.

This sequence joins TRBV9 and TRBJ2-5; possibly TRBD2 for D (6 bases). Germline assignment: CDR1 SGDLS and CDR2 YYNGEE. The CDR3 has 14 residues. Trimming cost V 3 bases and J 1 base, with 10 bases left between them. The DNA of the CDR3 is TGTGCCAGCAGCGAGGGGAGGTCCCAAGAGACCCAGTACTTC. This gives the protein CASSEGRSQETQYF. The full variable domain, its missing parts supplied by reference TRBV9 and TRBJ2-5, is DSGVTQTPKHLITATGQRVTLRCSPRSGDLSVYWYQQSLDQGLQFLIQYYNGEERAKGNILERFSAQQFPDLHSELNLSSLELGDSALYFCASSEGRSQETQYFGPGTRLLVL.

J is TRBJ2-4 and V is TRBV21-1; TRBD2, the D gene given by the table, was not confirmed from the DNA. TRBV21-1 corresponds to a pseudogene. The CDR3 is made up of 16 amino acids. For the CDR3, the DNA is TGTGCCAGCAGCAATAGAAGGGGAGGTTGTGAGGGCATTCAGTACTTC. It specifies CASSNRRGGCEGIQYF.

A note on this clone: Other DNA sequences in this sample translate to the same CDR3. The CDR3 reads CSVGHLDGYTF. As DNA, the CDR3 is TGCAGTGTAGGCCACCTAGATGGCTACACCTTC. The chain couples TRBV20-1 to TRBJ1-2, with D uncertain. Looked up from germline, CDR1 is DFQATT and CDR2 is SNEGSKA (reference sequence). The ends were cut back, 7 bases at V and 6 bases at J, with 12 bases in the middle. The CDR3 totals 11 residues.

J is TRBJ1-1 and V is TRBV2; D gene uncertain. The CDR3 extends over 13 amino acids. Between the trimmed V and J ends, which lost 0 bases and 6 bases, there was a span of 8 bases. CDR1 SNHLY and CDR2 FYNNEI come from the germline V gene. DNA of the CDR3: TGTGCCAGCAGTGAAGCAGGTGTAGCTGAAGCTTTCTTT. This translates into CASSEAGVAEAFF.

This clone was detected only once. The chain uses TRBV13 and TRBJ2-2; 8 bases line up with TRBD1. The CDR3 contains 17 residues. CDR1 PRHDT and CDR2 FYEKMQ come from the germline V gene (reference sequence). The J segment lost 6 bases and the V segment lost 5 bases, leaving 14 bases of the junction unmatched. This CDR3 reads CASSLFVSGGSSGELFF. CDR3 coding DNA: TGTGCCAGCAGCCTCTTTGTCTCAGGGGGCTCGTCCGGGGAGCTGTTTTTT.

The CDR3 bases are TGTGCCAGCAGCCAAGAATATCACGAGCAGTACTTC. Its translation is CASSQEYHEQYF. The chain has TRBV14 and TRBJ2-7; D remains unclear. The CDR3 extends over 12 amino acids. The germline gives CDR1 SGHDN, CDR2 FVKESK. V gave up 0 bases and J gave up 5 bases, with 5 bases separating them.

V usage is TRBV28 and J usage is TRBJ1-2; D remains ambiguous. The length of the CDR3 is 14 residues. Germline V gene sequence: CDR1 MDHEN, CDR2 SYDVKM. Trimming shortened V by 1 base and J by 5 bases, and 11 bases separated the two germline ends. The CDR3 nucleotides read TGTGCCAGCAGTTTATTGGACCCTGTTTATGGCTACACCTTC. Translating gives CASSLLDPVYGYTF.

This clone was observed a few times. This chain links TRBV4-1 with TRBJ2-3, with D perhaps TRBD2 (5 bases). The CDR3 totals 12 residues. CDR1 and CDR2 (germline): MGHRA, YSYEKL. V lost 0 bases, J lost 11 bases, and 9 bases lay in between. CDR3 amino acids: CASSQDYRGQYF. CDR3 nucleotide sequence: TGCGCCAGCAGCCAAGATTACCGGGGGCAGTATTTT.

The chain links TRBV7-6 to TRBJ1-6, with 9 bases identical to TRBD1. The germline CDR1 and CDR2 sequences are SGHVS and FNYEAQ. This CDR3 contains 14 residues. Germline trimming cut 6 bases from V and 10 bases from J; bases unmatched to any gene: 7. This chain's CDR3 is CASSLGTGWSPLHF. Written as DNA, the CDR3 is TGTGCCAGCAGTCTCGGGACAGGGTGGTCACCCCTCCACTTT.

This clone was recorded once. The chain uses TRBV5-6 and TRBJ2-7, with unresolved D. Germline assignment: CDR1 SGHDT and CDR2 YYEEEE. The CDR3 sequence is 11 residues long. V was pared by 3 bases and J by 3 bases, with 4 bases between. The DNA for the CDR3 is TGTGCCAGCAGCTCAATCTACGAGCAGTACTTC. Its translation is CASSSIYEQYF.

The rearrangement links TRBV5-1 to TRBJ2-1; the D gene is possibly TRBD2 (5 bases). The germline V and J ends were trimmed by 7 bases and 5 bases, with 10 bases remaining between them. There are 12 residues in the CDR3. Germline V lookup: CDR1 SGHRS, CDR2 YFSETQ. As DNA, the CDR3 is TGCGCCAGCGGACTTTATGACAATGAGCAGTTCTTC. This translates into CASGLYDNEQFF.